This record concerns one TCR beta chain sequence. Its antigen is still unknown. This entry belongs to a study of shared clonotypes between healthy human individuals. Across the whole study: The study drew on two women and three men aged 18 to 49 as donors. Notes on the study in general: Naive subsets usually exceeded memory subsets in estimated richness.

Samples underwent the assay at deep level. For each subset, genomic DNA was distributed in equal portions over several immunoSEQ plates. TCRdb's table, derived via immunoSEQ multiplex PCR, lists solely in-frame clones and lacks some. The table records about 2.3 million clones, approximately 95% of them present only once. The TCR originated in a young man in good health. Some clones in this sample may be carry-over from other donors' samples. The sequenced material came from naive CD4+ T cells from PBMCs. The sample's subset: CD45RA+ positively selected.

The CDR3 is CASSHYYEQYF. CDR3 coding DNA: TGTGCCAGTAGCCACTACTACGAGCAGTACTTC. The rearrangement joins TRBV19 to TRBJ2-7; unclear D gene. The V end was cut by 6 bases, the J end by 3 bases, with 6 bases between. CDR3 length: 11 residues. The germline V gene has CDR1 LNHDA and CDR2 SQIVND (reference sequence).